This T cell receptor (beta chain) is drawn from a study of memory CD4+ T cells and cytomegalovirus serostatus (dated by TCRdb to about 2019). Study-level background: The cohort included approximately 35 healthy adults from Belgium, of whom 9 were CMV seropositive and 24 were CMV seronegative. To replicate a published TCR-based CMV serostatus classifier, the study sequenced CD4+ memory TCRbeta repertoires from a Belgian cohort whose cytomegalovirus serostatus was known.

CDR1 and CDR2, per the germline V gene (reference sequence), are LNHDA and SQIVND. The CDR3, cysteine through phenylalanine, is 13 amino acids long. Only the CDR3 part of the read is kept: 39 bases, read in frame from the first base. V lost 1 base and J lost 6 bases; the stretch between them is 9 bases long. The Quick-DNA Microprep Kit was used to extract genomic DNA from the sorted cells. Amplification of TCRbeta DNA was done with the immunoSEQ hsTCRbeta kit, following the protocol from the manufacturer. TCRbeta libraries were sequenced on an Illumina MiSeq instrument. The authors' analysis ran thus. After out-of-frame sequences were removed, some 2 million distinct TCRbeta sequences remained, averaging approximately 72,000 per individual. Each individual was scored according to the count of 160 or so previously reported CMV-associated TCRbeta sequences and the total productive distinct TCRbeta count. A beta-binomial model was reimplemented in Python, and random forests from scikit-learn, run with default parameters, were trained on data from the US cohort. Classifier performance on the Belgian cohort was reported as the median AUC with percentile confidence intervals calculated over 10,000 bootstrap iterations. TCRdb's version of the immuneACCESS table is confined to in-frame rearrangements and falls short of the full clone set. An unresolved V gene accounts for under half of the shortfall where checked; the remainder is of unknown origin. D and trimming were read from the DNA, whereas the V and J calls and clone size are those reported in that table. This sample is represented by some 50,000 clones; around 77% of them were singletons. Around 1.6% of the sample rests with the top ten.

Details on this clone: Its binding antigen is unknown. The sample holds no much larger clone one base away, and base qualities are not on file.

Overall results and qualifications from the work: Results were interpreted as suggesting that the CMV-associated TCR signature is largely present in the CD4+ memory repertoire. For CMV serostatus prediction, a median bootstrapped AUC of approximately 0.95 was reached with the original framework, and a median bootstrapped AUC of roughly 0.9 was reached with a US-trained random forest. On the Belgian cohort, the classifier built on the original framework reached a median bootstrapped AUC of approximately 0.95, with a 95% CI of 0.76-1.00. Only CD4+CD45RO+ memory cells were sequenced, in contrast to the original study, which included naive and memory CD4+ and CD8+ populations. Among the 150 to 200 previously reported CMV-associated TCRbeta sequences, 67 showed up in the CD4+ memory repertoires, with each one found in between one and five individuals.

A FACSAria II was used to sort memory CD4+ T cells, defined as single viable CD3+CD4+CD8-CD45RO+ cells. CMV serostatus was assessed using a Roche Elecsys assay, by which serum IgG against CMV pp150, pp28, p38 and p52 was detected. Following thawing, total CD4+ T cells were enriched through positive selection using CD4 magnetic microbeads. The samples came from a separate study whose specific focus was interrogating the CD4+ T cell memory repertoire. Peripheral blood mononuclear cells were isolated and cryopreserved following standard operating procedures; serum was stored at -80 °C. CD3-PerCP (BW264/56), CD4-APC (RPA-T4), CD45RO-PE (UCHT1) and CD8-Pacific Orange (3B5) antibodies were used for staining, and non-viable cells were excluded with Sytox blue.

This chain is built from TRBV19 and TRBJ1-1; the D gene cannot be resolved reliably. The sequence derives from an adult in good health and CMV-seronegative. Source material: memory CD4+ T cells from blood. The DNA is TGTGCCAGTAGTATAGCGAGGGTCGCTGAAGCTTTCTTT. This encodes CASSIARVAEAFF.